This TCR beta chain was sequenced in a study of blood T cell repertoires in COVID-19. Study at large: Donors in the United States, Italy and Spain gave samples during acute or convalescent COVID-19. The analysed material was cDNA or gDNA that came from T cells, B-cell-depleted T cells, or PBMCs.

CDR1 is SGHRS, CDR2 YFSETQ, per germline. J gave up 4 bases and V 2 bases, and 3 bases lay outside the gene matches. The CDR3 has 14 amino acids. Original processing notes: For nucleated cells, counts were estimated from reference gene primer amplification. The assay was immunoSEQ multiplex PCR, and TCRdb's table has in-frame clones only and misses some. From that table come the V and J calls and clone size; the DNA was used to work out D and trimming. The repertoire holds around 200,000 clones, about 86% seen once, with 2.5% to 3.5% in the top ten. Specimen: peripheral blood. The clonotype was recovered from a man aged 50 to 60 with active or convalescent COVID-19. This chain links TRBV5-1 with TRBJ1-1; 9 positions agree with TRBD1. DNA for the CDR3: TGCGCCAGCAGCTTAAGGACAGGGGTCACTGAAGCTTTCTTT. It encodes CASSLRTGVTEAFF.